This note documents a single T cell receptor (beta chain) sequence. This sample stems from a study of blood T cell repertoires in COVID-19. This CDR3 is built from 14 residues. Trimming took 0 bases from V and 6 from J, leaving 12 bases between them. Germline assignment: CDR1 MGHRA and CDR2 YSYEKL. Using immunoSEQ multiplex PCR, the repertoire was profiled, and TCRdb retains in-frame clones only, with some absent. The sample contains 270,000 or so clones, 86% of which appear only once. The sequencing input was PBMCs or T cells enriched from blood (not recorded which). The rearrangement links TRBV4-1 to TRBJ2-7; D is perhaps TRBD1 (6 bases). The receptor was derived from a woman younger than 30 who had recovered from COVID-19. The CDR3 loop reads CASSQDKWGREQYF. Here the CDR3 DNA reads TGCGCCAGCAGCCAAGATAAGTGGGGGCGCGAGCAGTACTTC.